The present entry profiles one TCR beta chain with its context. Which antigen it targets is not known. Qualities for individual bases were not recorded, and no much larger clone is one base off. This entry comes from a study of vaccination and CD4 T cells after COVID-19 (dated by TCRdb to about 2022). As for the study more broadly: Convalescent patients had a positive SARS-CoV-2 result on nasal swab PCR, and of these patients, several had mild disease and one had severe disease. In the convalescent cohort there were six males and four females, among whom were two Hispanic individuals, seven Caucasians, two Asians and one multiracial person. Participants got two doses of the Pfizer-BioNTech BNT162b2 vaccine (n=8) or two doses of the Moderna mRNA-1273 vaccine (n=2). Post-COVID blood samples were collected from convalescent patients a median of around 96 days after diagnosis, with a range of roughly 35 to 180 days. The time from the second vaccine dose to post-vaccine blood sampling had a median of roughly 70 days and ranged from about 13 to 250 days. The spike-specific CD4+ TCR repertoire was compared before and after mRNA vaccination in over nine COVID-19 convalescent patients and a few infection-naive healthy vaccine recipients.

The CDR3 spans 16 residues, from the cysteine through the phenylalanine. Only the CDR3 part of the read is kept: 48 bases, read in frame from the first base. The CDR1 and CDR2 encoded by the germline V gene are MNHEY and SVGAGI. Deletion took 0 bases off V and 13 bases off J, with a span of 21 bases between the germline ends. Library prep was done by PCR. For sequencing, an Illumina iSeq 100 was employed. The original pipeline was this. Non-productive sequences were filtered out, and CDR3s that did not start with C, did not end with F or W, or were shorter than 7 amino acids were discarded. Using R version 3.6.1, CDR3 homology was evaluated through Levenshtein distances (stringdist) along with unrooted phylogenetic trees (ape). TCRdb trimmed the raw reads at Q25, called clones with MiXCR and kept productive beta chains. CDR3 protein sequences are deduplicated, and each keeps its most common genes and DNA. The V and J calls, along with clone size, are taken from TCRdb and not from the paper's own processing. This sample holds approximately 17,000 distinct CDR3 sequences; just over 60% were observed only once. Clones ranked in the top ten supply roughly 1.1% of the sample.

The positive SARS-CoV-2 PCR tests of the convalescent patients were dated from March to December 2020, before the Alpha, Beta and Delta variants emerged in the United States. Ficoll-Paque Plus gradient centrifugation was used to isolate PBMCs from whole blood, and the isolated PBMCs were then either used fresh or cryopreserved at -140C. What the work shows at the level of the full study, not this receptor alone: Relatively few convalescent patients were included in the study, and early timepoints after natural infection were not analyzed. The median count of SARS-CoV-2-reactive clonotypes went up from around 23 after infection to roughly 38 after vaccination, although the change was not significant. Nearly all vaccine-specific clones in convalescent patients (304 of 307) were mono-reactive for SARS-CoV-2 spike rather than cross-reactive with common cold coronaviruses. Among convalescent patients, a median about 86% of the SARS-CoV-2-reactive clones seen after vaccination appeared only after vaccination, which suggests priming specific to the vaccine.

Sequencing was performed on CD4+ T cells from blood, taken after SARS-CoV-2 vaccination. The sequence was collected from a human donor who had recovered from COVID-19. This sequence uses TRBV6-5 and TRBJ1-4, with the D segment identity uncertain. The nucleotide sequence reads as follows: TGTGCCAGCAGTTACTCTGGACGGGCAGGAGGCTCTAGACTGTTTTTT. Protein translation: CASSYSGRAGGSRLFF.